The next 6 T cell receptor beta chains were all read from a single sample in a study of T-cell memory formation after mild COVID-19. TCRdb analysed the 5' RACE reads with MiXCR anew, one entry per CDR3 protein. The sample records fewer than 350,000 distinct CDR3 sequences, over 15% being singletons. Source material: PBMCs or a T cell subset sorted from them (not recorded which). Receptors originate from a man in his late teens or twenties who had mild COVID-19 (a few samples of this study predate the infection). Cell type and time point are not known.

This clonotype has a handful of counts. The V and J genes are TRBV7-9 and TRBJ2-1; no firm D call. The CDR3 sequence is 10 residues long. The germline V and J ends were trimmed by 5 bases and 8 bases, with 4 bases remaining between them. Germline V lookup: CDR1 SEHNR, CDR2 FQNEAQ (reference sequence). The CDR3 sequence: CASSLDEQFF. In nucleotides, the CDR3 is TGTGCCAGCAGCCTGGATGAGCAGTTCTTC.

This clonotype was detected many times. The genes are TRBV19 and TRBJ2-4; TRBD1 might be the D (6 bases). There are 14 residues in the CDR3. The V end lost 6 bases, the J end lost 7 bases, and 16 bases lay between the germline ends. CDR1 and CDR2 (germline): LNHDA, SQIVND (reference sequence). The CDR3 sequence: CASSTGQGFNIQYF. The CDR3 region has the DNA TGTGCCAGTAGCACAGGGCAGGGTTTCAACATTCAGTACTTC.

This clonotype came up a few times. This sequence joins TRBV12-3 or TRBV12-4 and TRBJ2-5, with TRBD1 as a possible D gene (5 bases). Trimming stripped 6 bases from V and 1 base from J, with 9 bases between. The CDR3 has 13 residues. This CDR3 reads CASRTGVQETQYF. Written as DNA, the CDR3 is TGTGCCAGCAGAACAGGAGTCCAAGAGACCCAGTACTTC.

This clonotype was detected ten times or more. J is TRBJ2-7 and V is TRBV7-2; no clear D. V was cut by 1 base and J by 6 bases, with 10 bases left in between. This CDR3 is built from 13 residues. Germline CDR1 and CDR2: SGHTA and FQGNSA. CDR3 amino acids: CASSLVVGLEQYF. The CDR3 DNA reads TGTGCCAGCAGCTTAGTGGTAGGCCTCGAGCAGTACTTC.

This rearrangement joins TRBV20-1 to TRBJ2-2; D could derive from TRBD1 or TRBD2 (5 bases each). The CDR3 covers 13 residues. CDR1 is DFQATT, CDR2 SNEGSKA, per germline (reference sequence). V was cut by 4 bases and J by 2 bases, with 8 bases left in between. The CDR3 loop reads CSATGPNTGELFF. DNA of the CDR3: TGCAGTGCTACGGGACCTAACACCGGGGAGCTGTTTTTT.

This clonotype was counted only a few times. The chain recombines TRBV6-5 with TRBJ2-4; no firm D call. From germline, CDR1 is MNHEY and CDR2 SVGAGI. V lost 7 bases, J lost 8 bases, and 15 bases lay in between. The CDR3 is 13 amino acids. CDR3 in amino acids: CASTPRQLDIQYF. CDR3 coding DNA: TGTGCCAGCACCCCCCGGCAATTGGACATTCAGTACTTC.